This TCR beta chain was obtained from a study of T cells in women clearing cervical HPV infection. The overall study: Case blood drawn at lesion detection; control blood after infection cleared. Cases' blood sampling followed lesion detection by median roughly 150 days (90 to 200). Only a few women had HLA typing results available.

Clones were sequenced by immunoSEQ multiplex PCR, and TCRdb holds only the in-frame ones, with some missing. The listing contains 40,000 or so clones. Whole-study findings and limits: Effector/memory and HPV-specific T cells were not isolated, and association timing is unknown.

About this clone itself: Its antigen is unknown. The read stops 3 residues short of the end of the CDR3; the missing end is completed from the germline J gene.

There are 14 residues in the CDR3. Germline V gene data show CDR1 as SEHNR and CDR2 as FQNEAQ (reference sequence). The TCR originated in a woman between 18 and 75 years old with a cervical HPV16 infection that either progressed to CIN3+ or cleared (not recorded which). Sequenced input: blood buffy coat. V gene TRBV7-9 combines with J gene TRBJ2-3; 7 bases match TRBD2. Incomplete CDR3 DNA: TGTGCCAGCAGCGGGGGACTACCCCAAGAGACG. It encodes CASSGGLPQET. The CDR3 as a whole reads CASSGGLPQETQYF.